These 12 T cell receptor beta chains originate from one sample sequenced in a study of follicular helper T cells after annual influenza vaccination. Some clones are missing from TCRdb's copy, which holds only in-frame ones; the method was immunoSEQ multiplex PCR. The repertoire holds more than 9,000 clones, with over 70% as singletons. Specified time point: 2015-2016 season, pre-vaccination. The material was CXCR5+ CD38- circulating T follicular helper cells from blood, obtained on the day of influenza vaccination. Subset described: circulating Tfh, non-naive CD4+CXCR5+PD-1+ (ICOS+CD38+ or ICOS-CD38-). These receptors came from an adult who received the influenza vaccine.

The chain carries TRBV10-1 and TRBJ2-5; a weak D match, TRBD1 (5 bases). The CDR3 totals 16 residues. V was cut by 0 bases and J by 1 base, with 12 bases left in between. Germline CDR1 WNHNN, CDR2 SYGVQD (reference sequence). CDR3 protein: CASSESRAGGQETQYF. In DNA, the CDR3 is TGCGCCAGCAGTGAGTCCAGGGCAGGCGGCCAAGAGACCCAGTACTTC.

V usage is TRBV6-5 and J usage is TRBJ1-4; D is unclear. The CDR3 extends over 12 amino acids. Germline V gene sequence: CDR1 MNHEY, CDR2 SVGAGI. With 6 bases removed from V and 4 bases from J, the gap between germline ends came to 6 bases. Here the CDR3 reads CASRGGNEKLFF. The CDR3 DNA is TGTGCCAGCAGGGGAGGTAATGAAAAACTGTTTTTT.

This chain uses TRBV6-1 with TRBJ1-5; D remains unclear. V lost 5 bases to trimming and J lost 6 bases, with 8 bases between them. Germline V gene lookup returns CDR1 MNHNS and CDR2 SASEGT. The length of the CDR3 is 12 residues. CDR3 in amino acids: CASSPMGQPQHF. The CDR3 DNA follows: TGTGCCAGCAGTCCGATGGGTCAGCCCCAGCATTTT.

J is TRBJ2-4 and V is TRBV15; tentatively, D is TRBD1 or TRBD2 (6 bases each). Germline V gene sequence: CDR1 LNHNV, CDR2 YYDKDF (reference sequence). The CDR3 extends over 16 amino acids. V lost 5 bases, J lost 1 base, and 15 bases lay in between. CDR3 DNA: TGTGCCACCAGCCTGGAGGGGGGCGCGGCCAAAAACATTCAGTACTTC. It is translated as CATSLEGGAAKNIQYF.

V gene TRBV7-9 combines with J gene TRBJ2-7; no clear D gene. The CDR3 runs 13 residues. Germline assignment: CDR1 SEHNR and CDR2 FQNEAQ (reference sequence). Trimming took off 3 bases at V and 2 bases at J, with 8 bases between the two ends. CDR3 sequence (DNA): TGTGCCAGCAGCTTCGACCGAACCTACGAGCAGTACTTC. It yields the protein CASSFDRTYEQYF. The complete variable domain, with remaining parts taken from reference TRBV7-9 and TRBJ2-7, reads DTGVSQNPRHKITKRGQNVTFRCDPISEHNRLYWYRQTLGQGPEFLTYFQNEAQLEKSRLLSDRFSAERPKGSFSTLEIQRTEQGDSAMYLCASSFDRTYEQYFGPGTRLTVT.

The chain carries TRBV7-6 and TRBJ2-7; 8 bases map to TRBD1. With V trimmed by 7 bases and J by 5 bases, 7 bases remained unmatched. CDR3 length: 13 residues. Germline V gene sequence: CDR1 SGHVS, CDR2 FNYEAQ. CDR3 nucleotide sequence: TGTGCCAGCACACCGGGACAGGCAGACGAGCAGTACTTC. Its protein is CASTPGQADEQYF.

The rearrangement links TRBV7-2 to TRBJ2-5; 14 bases are a match to TRBD2. The CDR3 is made up of 16 amino acids. The V and J ends lost 3 bases and 5 bases, in that order; junction bases with no gene match: 5. Germline CDR1 is SGHTA and CDR2 is FQGNSA. The CDR3 spells CASSLRLAGGLETQYF. In DNA form, the CDR3 reads TGTGCCAGCAGCTTGAGACTAGCGGGGGGGCTTGAGACCCAGTACTTC.

The rearrangement joins TRBV7-9 to TRBJ1-5; no reliable D call. This CDR3 is 13 amino acids long. Germline CDR1 is SEHNR and CDR2 is FQNEAQ (reference sequence). The ends were cut back, 2 bases at V and 4 bases at J, with 6 bases in the middle. CDR3 coding DNA: TGTGCCAGCAGCTTACCCGGAAATCAGCCCCAGCATTTT. It specifies CASSLPGNQPQHF. Drawing the rest from reference TRBV7-9 and TRBJ1-5, the complete variable domain is DTGVSQNPRHKITKRGQNVTFRCDPISEHNRLYWYRQTLGQGPEFLTYFQNEAQLEKSRLLSDRFSAERPKGSFSTLEIQRTEQGDSAMYLCASSLPGNQPQHFGDGTRLSIL.

The chain uses TRBV27 and TRBJ1-2, with unresolved D. V was clipped by 6 bases and J by 8 bases, with 16 bases between them. Germline V gene lookup returns CDR1 MNHEY and CDR2 SMNVEV (reference sequence). The CDR3 is 13 amino acids. CDR3 sequence: CASSRRAGGGYTF. The CDR3 DNA is TGTGCCAGCAGCCGGCGGGCCGGTGGGGGCTACACCTTC.

This chain links TRBV19 with TRBJ1-4; D is undetermined. Germline V gene sequence: CDR1 LNHDA, CDR2 SQIVND (reference sequence). The CDR3 length is 14 residues. Trimming removed 6 bases at V and 0 bases at J, with 8 bases between. CDR3 sequence reads: CASSTYSTNEKLFF. The CDR3 region has the DNA TGTGCCAGTAGCACCTATTCAACTAATGAAAAACTGTTTTTT.

CDR3 in amino acids: CASSPPGLNTGELFF. DNA for the CDR3: TGTGCCAGCAGCCCCCCCGGACTGAACACCGGGGAGCTGTTTTTT. The chain has TRBV7-3 and TRBJ2-2; possibly TRBD2 for D (5 bases). The germline V gene has CDR1 SGHTA and CDR2 FQGTGA. V lost 5 bases to trimming and J lost 1 base, with 11 bases between them. The CDR3 spans 15 residues.

The chain uses TRBV5-1 and TRBJ2-7; the D gene is possibly TRBD1 (6 bases). Between the trimmed V and J ends, which lost 2 bases and 5 bases, there was a span of 17 bases. CDR3 length: 15 amino acids. CDR1 and CDR2 (germline): SGHRS, YFSETQ. CDR3 loop: CASSFGQTVLDEQYF. The CDR3 nucleotides are TGCGCCAGCAGCTTCGGACAGACGGTATTAGACGAGCAGTACTTC. The variable domain in full, with the rest retrieved from reference TRBV5-1 and TRBJ2-7, is KAGVTQTPRYLIKTRGQQVTLSCSPISGHRSVSWYQQTPGQGLQFLFEYFSETQRNKGNFPGRFSGRQFSNSRSEMNVSTLELGDSALYLCASSFGQTVLDEQYFGPGTRLTVT.